This TCR beta chain was profiled in a study of blood T cell repertoires in COVID-19. Produced via immunoSEQ multiplex PCR; TCRdb's table is partial and in-frame only. The sample includes 150,000 or so clones, more than 85% of them seen just once. CDR1 MDHEN and CDR2 SYDVKM come from the germline V gene. V lost 6 bases to trimming and J lost 7 bases, with 7 bases between them. This CDR3 has 12 residues. Sequenced: peripheral blood. V is TRBV28 and J is TRBJ1-6, with no clear D. This sequence originates from a man in his fifties or sixties with active or convalescent COVID-19. CDR3 DNA sequence: TGTGCCAGCAGCGACACCAATTCACCCCTCCACTTT. It is translated as CASSDTNSPLHF.